The 8 T cell receptor beta chains listed next were all sequenced from one sample in a study of shared clonotypes between healthy human individuals (TCRdb year 2020). Libraries were constructed by the immunoSEQ multiplex PCR assay. TCRdb took this table from immuneACCESS and kept in-frame rearrangements with V and J called. Such tables lack part of the clones; where checked against another copy, unresolved V genes explain under half of the gap, and the rest is unexplained. This sample holds approximately 340,000 clones; less than 75% were observed only once. The top ten constitute 10% of the sample. The sequenced sample was memory CD4+ T cells sorted from blood. The cell subset or site label on this specimen signifies: CD45RA-negative fraction. The receptors were sampled from a man aged 30-40 years in good health.

J is TRBJ2-7 and V is TRBV5-1; tentatively, D is TRBD2 (6 bases). Trimming removed 0 bases from V and 9 bases from J, with 13 bases in between. The CDR3 spans 13 residues. The germline CDR1 and CDR2 sequences are SGHRS and YFSETQ. CDR3 DNA: TGCGCCAGCAGCTTGGCGGGGGTACGGGGGCAGTACTTC. Translation: CASSLAGVRGQYF.

The CDR3 nucleotides read TGTGCCAGCTCACCGACCCAGGGTTCAGATACGCAGTATTTT. This gives the protein CASSPTQGSDTQYF. The V gene is TRBV18, the J gene TRBJ2-3, with D tentatively TRBD1 (5 bases). Germline V gene lookup returns CDR1 KGHSH and CDR2 LQKENI. CDR3 length equals 14 residues. Trimming left V 3 bases short and J 4 bases short, with 11 bases between.

This rearrangement joins TRBV11-2 to TRBJ2-1; 7 bases fit TRBD2. CDR3 length equals 16 residues. V was clipped by 5 bases and J by 9 bases; unmatched bases: 16. From germline, CDR1 is SGHAT and CDR2 FQNNGV. CDR3 residues: CASSPLGGRAFPEQFF. For the CDR3, the DNA is TGTGCCAGCAGCCCCCTGGGGGGGAGGGCCTTCCCTGAGCAGTTCTTC.

The V gene is TRBV29-1, the J gene TRBJ1-5; no firm D call. The CDR3 spans 13 residues. V was pared by 5 bases and J by 0 bases, with 8 bases between. Per the germline V gene, CDR1 is SQVTM and CDR2 is ANQGSEA. The CDR3 spells CSVRADSNQPQHF. CDR3 DNA sequence: TGCAGCGTTAGGGCAGATAGCAATCAGCCCCAGCATTTT. The full variable domain, rest sourced from reference TRBV29-1 and TRBJ1-5, is SAVISQKPSRDICQRGTSLTIQCQVDSQVTMMFWYRQQPGQSLTLIATANQGSEATYESGFVIDKFPISRPNLTFSTLTVSNMSPEDSSIYLCSVRADSNQPQHFGDGTRLSIL.

This clone has only one observation. The J gene is TRBJ2-3, the V gene TRBV6-1, with 12 positions matching TRBD2. Germline V CDR1 and CDR2: MNHNS, SASEGT. V dropped 4 bases and J dropped 5; count of bases not matched to a gene: 4. The CDR3 runs 15 residues. In DNA, the CDR3 is TGTGCCAGCAGTGCCCTAGCGGGAGGGAAAGATACGCAGTATTTT. Protein: CASSALAGGKDTQYF.

This chain joins TRBV28 and TRBJ1-3; a weak D match, TRBD1 (5 bases). Trimming cost V 6 bases and J 0 bases, with 12 bases left between them. The CDR3 runs to 15 residues. Germline V CDR1 and CDR2: MDHEN, SYDVKM. CDR3: CASRPQGYSGNTIYF. The CDR3 region has the DNA TGTGCCAGCAGACCTCAGGGCTACTCTGGAAACACCATATATTTT.

The chain joins TRBV5-1 to TRBJ2-2; D remains unclear. CDR1 and CDR2 (germline): SGHRS, YFSETQ. V lost 0 bases to trimming and J lost 3 bases, with 6 bases between them. The CDR3 loop spans 14 amino acids. CDR3 amino acids: CASSLESHTGELFF. The CDR3 coding sequence is TGCGCCAGCAGCTTGGAAAGTCACACCGGGGAGCTGTTTTTT.

This sequence joins TRBV27 and TRBJ2-3; 7 bases are shared with TRBD1. The germline V gene has CDR1 MNHEY and CDR2 SMNVEV (reference sequence). Losses at the gene ends were 7 bases for V and 2 bases for J; bases not matched to a gene: 9. The CDR3 loop spans 15 amino acids. The CDR3 DNA reads as TGTGCCAGCACGAGGACAGGTCCCCTCACAGATACGCAGTATTTT. Its translation: CASTRTGPLTDTQYF.